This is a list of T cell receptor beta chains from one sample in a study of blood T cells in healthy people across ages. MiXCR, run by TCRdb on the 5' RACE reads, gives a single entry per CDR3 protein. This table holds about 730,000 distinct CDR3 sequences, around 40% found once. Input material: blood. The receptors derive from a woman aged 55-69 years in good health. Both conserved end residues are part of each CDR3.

CASSTLGTGSQETQYF | 16 | TRBJ2-5 | TRBV7-3
CASSSQGPNEKLFF | 14 | TRBJ1-4 | TRBV12-3/TRBV12-4
CASSASGFYLNVFF | 14 | TRBJ1-1 | TRBV25-1
CANSYVFSGETQYF | 14 | TRBJ2-5 | TRBV6-2/TRBV6-3
CASSSRRLEVRGDRAQSPLHF | 21 | TRBJ1-6 | TRBV11-2
CSARAPSRTYEQYF | 14 | TRBJ2-7 | TRBV20-1
CASSEADRPSRYTF | 14 | TRBJ1-2 | TRBV6-1
CASNPAGGYNEQFF | 14 | TRBJ2-1 | TRBV6-6
CASSVGPGGNQPQHF | 15 | TRBJ1-5 | TRBV7-2
CASSLGASGNTDTQYF | 16 | TRBJ2-3 | TRBV7-2
CASSIWGGFGDEQYF | 15 | . | TRBV6-5